This TCR beta chain came from a study of regulatory T cells in long-lasting Graves disease. Documented time point: persistent/refractory GD, antithyroid drugs over 5 years with positive TRAb. Preparation of the TCR library used RNA extracted from PBMCs. V was clipped by 4 bases and J by 6 bases; unmatched bases: 14. This CDR3 spans 19 amino acids. Germline CDR1 SGHNT, CDR2 YENEEA. Building the TCR beta libraries relied on iRepertoire HTBI primers, and CDR3 regions underwent Arm-PCR. One entry per CDR3 protein, called by TCRdb with MiXCR from the multiplex PCR reads. The sample has about 340,000 distinct CDR3 sequences, about 19% seen once.

This TCR was recovered from a female donor with Graves disease. The V gene is TRBV11-3, the J gene TRBJ2-2; 13 bases fit TRBD2. Source: peripheral blood mononuclear cells (PBMCs), taken when the disease was refractory, from a patient treated with antithyroid drugs. This CDR3 reads CASSSRLAGGLFRSGELFF. The DNA for the CDR3 is TGTGCCAGCAGCTCTAGACTAGCGGGGGGCCTTTTTCGGTCCGGGGAGCTGTTTTTT.